This is a list of T cell receptor beta chains from one sample in a study of beta chain features in type 1 diabetes. TCRdb's table, derived via immunoSEQ multiplex PCR, lists solely in-frame clones and lacks some. Found here are hundreds of thousands of clones, roughly 11% of them singletons; the top ten hold around 0.018%. The sequenced material came from naive CD4+ T cells from blood. The source of these receptors is a man aged 30 to 39 with type 1 diabetes. CDR3s include the opening cysteine and the closing phenylalanine or tryptophan. D genes are given only for firm matches. Clone size, where shown, is once, few, many, or a class for clones that have expanded.

V gene,clone size,D gene,J gene,CDR3 protein,CDR3 DNA
TRBV13,few,.,TRBJ2-4,CASNLRGLDIQYF,TGTGCCAGCAACTTGCGAGGGCTGGACATTCAGTACTTC
TRBV6-5,.,.,TRBJ2-1,CASSYSGKAYNEQFF,TGTGCCAGCAGTTACTCCGGGAAGGCGTACAATGAGCAGTTCTTC
TRBV5-4,.,TRBD1,TRBJ1-1,CASSPVGQDNTEAFF,TGTGCCAGCAGCCCCGTGGGACAGGACAACACTGAAGCTTTCTTT
TRBV20-1,few,.,TRBJ1-1,CSASVRGEAFF,TGCAGTGCTAGTGTCCGCGGAGAAGCTTTCTTT
TRBV2,.,.,TRBJ2-7,CASSEQEGYEQYF,TGTGCCAGCAGTGAACAGGAGGGGTACGAGCAGTACTTC
TRBV2,.,.,TRBJ1-5,CASSDQSWGGSNQPQHF,TGTGCCAGCAGTGATCAATCCTGGGGGGGGAGCAATCAGCCCCAGCATTTT
TRBV9,few,TRBD2,TRBJ2-1,CASSVFSGGIYNEQFF,TGTGCCAGCAGCGTATTTTCGGGGGGGATCTACAATGAGCAGTTCTTC
TRBV6-6,once,.,TRBJ1-1,CASSLSGAGNTEAFF,TGTGCCAGCAGTCTATCTGGGGCCGGGAACACTGAAGCTTTCTTT
TRBV18,.,.,TRBJ1-6,CASSPNVLRTDSPLHF,TGTGCCAGCTCACCCAATGTTCTCAGGACAGATTCACCCCTCCACTTT
TRBV28,.,TRBD1,TRBJ2-1,CASSLIRGRDNEQFF,TGTGCCAGCAGTTTGATTAGGGGGCGCGACAATGAGCAGTTCTTC
TRBV14,once,TRBD1,TRBJ2-6,CASSQRSGQGNFGANVLTF,TGTGCCAGCAGCCAAAGGTCCGGACAGGGTAACTTCGGGGCCAACGTCCTGACTTTC
TRBV5-4,.,.,TRBJ2-3,CASSLGPRGSTDTQYF,TGTGCCAGCAGCTTGGGACCCCGGGGGAGCACAGATACGCAGTATTTT
TRBV5-6,few,.,TRBJ1-6,CASSLEGDLTNSPLHF,TGTGCCAGCAGCTTGGAGGGGGACCTTACCAATTCACCCCTCCACTTT
TRBV2,.,TRBD2,TRBJ2-7,CASRQRGTLYEQYF,TGTGCCAGTCGACAGCGGGGTACACTATACGAGCAGTACTTC
TRBV2,.,.,TRBJ2-6,CASSEAAAGANVLTF,TGTGCCAGCAGTGAAGCGGCAGCTGGGGCCAACGTCCTGACTTTC
TRBV7-9,.,.,TRBJ2-2,CASRNRQHTGELFF,TGTGCCAGCCGGAACAGACAGCACACCGGGGAGCTGTTTTTT
TRBV7-9,.,TRBD1,TRBJ2-5,CASRRDREETQYF,TGTGCCAGCAGAAGGGACAGGGAAGAGACCCAGTACTTC
TRBV9,.,.,TRBJ1-6,CASSARVGADNSPLHF,TGTGCCAGCAGCGCGAGGGTAGGCGCGGATAATTCACCCCTCCACTTT
TRBV15,.,.,TRBJ2-7,CATSRDTGVRSYEQYF,TGTGCCACCAGCAGAGATACCGGTGTACGCTCCTACGAGCAGTACTTC
TRBV4-1,.,.,TRBJ2-7,CASSPPGLAYEQYF,TGCGCCAGCAGCCCACCAGGGTTAGCCTACGAGCAGTACTTC
TRBV4-2,few,.,TRBJ1-5,CASSPRGGGYSNQPQHF,TGTGCCAGCAGCCCTCGTGGGGGCGGTTATAGCAATCAGCCCCAGCATTTT
TRBV19,.,.,TRBJ2-5,CASSRSGGETQYF,TGTGCCAGTAGTCGGAGCGGAGGAGAGACCCAGTACTTC
TRBV7-2,few,.,TRBJ1-5,CASSLAGQPQHF,TGTGCCAGCAGCTTGGCGGGGCAGCCCCAGCATTTT
TRBV2,few,.,TRBJ2-1,CASRGLPTKQFF,TGTGCCAGCAGGGGACTCCCCACTAAGCAGTTCTTC
TRBV5-1,.,.,TRBJ2-3,CASRSGTTQDTQYF,TGCGCCAGCAGGTCGGGAACAACCCAAGATACGCAGTATTTT
TRBV7-2,.,TRBD1,TRBJ2-5,CASSIPAGGTETQYF,TGTGCCAGCAGCATCCCGGCAGGGGGCACAGAGACCCAGTACTTC
TRBV9,few,.,TRBJ2-5,CASSVGSGARETQYF,TGTGCCAGCAGCGTAGGTTCCGGAGCCAGAGAGACCCAGTACTTC
TRBV5-1,few,.,TRBJ2-2,CASQSKGTNTGELFF,TGCGCCAGCCAATCTAAGGGGACGAACACCGGGGAGCTGTTTTTT
TRBV2,few,TRBD1,TRBJ1-1,CASRGQESLNTEAFF,TGTGCCAGCCGCGGACAGGAATCGCTAAACACTGAAGCTTTCTTT
TRBV11-2,.,.,TRBJ2-7,CASSSRQSSSYEQYF,TGTGCCAGCAGCTCCCGTCAGTCCAGCTCCTACGAGCAGTACTTC
TRBV5-1,.,TRBD2,TRBJ2-1,CASSLRQRGYNEQFF,TGCGCCAGCAGCTTGAGGCAGCGGGGGTACAATGAGCAGTTCTTC
TRBV7-8,few,.,TRBJ1-2,CASRHIRGGRRGYTF,TGTGCCAGCAGACATATTCGGGGGGGTCGAAGAGGCTACACCTTC
TRBV7-2,.,TRBD2,TRBJ2-2,CASSLPGGTGELFF,TGTGCCAGCAGCTTACCGGGGGGCACCGGGGAGCTGTTTTTT
TRBV25-1,.,.,TRBJ1-6,CASSESAGVSPLHF,TGTGCCAGCAGTGAATCGGCAGGGGTCTCACCCCTCCACTTT
TRBV7-9,.,TRBD2,TRBJ2-3,CASSPLAGGIDTQYF,TGTGCCAGCAGCCCCTTAGCGGGGGGGATAGATACGCAGTATTTT
TRBV5-1,few,TRBD1,TRBJ2-3,CASSLDPGQLVADTQYF,TGCGCCAGCAGCTTGGACCCGGGACAGCTCGTCGCAGATACGCAGTATTTT
TRBV29-1,.,.,TRBJ2-5,CSGKQSTSQETQYF,TGCAGCGGTAAACAGAGCACGAGCCAAGAGACCCAGTACTTC
TRBV30,.,.,TRBJ1-6,CAWKRVSYNSPLHF,TGTGCCTGGAAGAGGGTCTCTTATAATTCACCCCTCCACTTT
TRBV5-1,few,TRBD1,TRBJ2-7,CASSLAQGSVEQYF,TGCGCCAGCAGCTTGGCACAGGGGAGTGTGGAGCAGTACTTC
TRBV2,.,TRBD1,TRBJ2-3,CASSPGQVYTDTQYF,TGTGCCAGCAGTCCGGGACAGGTCTACACAGATACGCAGTATTTT
TRBV2,few,.,TRBJ1-5,CASSLNREYQHF,TGTGCCAGCAGTCTTAACAGGGAGTACCAGCATTTT
TRBV4-1,few,TRBD1,TRBJ2-7,CASSQDIPGTGREQYF,TGCGCCAGCAGCCAAGACATCCCCGGGACAGGGCGCGAGCAGTACTTC
TRBV28,few,TRBD1,TRBJ1-2,CALGQGHYGYTF,TGTGCTCTCGGACAGGGCCACTATGGCTACACCTTC
TRBV18,.,.,TRBJ2-5,CASSPIMGQLQETQYF,TGTGCCAGCTCACCAATTATGGGGCAACTGCAAGAGACCCAGTACTTC
TRBV28,.,TRBD1,TRBJ1-5,CASSSNRQGFNQPQHF,TGTGCCAGCAGTTCGAACAGACAGGGCTTCAATCAGCCCCAGCATTTT
TRBV2,.,.,TRBJ1-4,CASSERRGNEKLFF,TGTGCCAGCAGTGAGAGACGGGGTAATGAAAAACTGTTTTTT
TRBV6-5,.,.,TRBJ2-1,CASSDRQGGWQFF,TGTGCCAGCAGTGACCGACAGGGAGGCTGGCAGTTCTTC
TRBV6-1,few,.,TRBJ1-5,CASSLRGIRNQPQHF,TGTGCCAGCAGTCTGAGGGGGATTCGAAATCAGCCCCAGCATTTT
TRBV2,.,.,TRBJ1-1,CATSGRVETEAFF,TGTGCCACCTCGGGCAGGGTCGAGACTGAAGCTTTCTTT
TRBV9,few,TRBD1,TRBJ1-6,CASSWDRGTSPLHF,TGTGCCAGCAGCTGGGACAGGGGAACGTCACCCCTCCACTTT
TRBV12-5,few,TRBD1,TRBJ2-6,CASGSRQGYGANVLTF,TGTGCTAGTGGGTCCCGACAGGGGTACGGGGCCAACGTCCTGACTTTC
TRBV7-2,few,.,TRBJ1-6,CASSQNNSPLHF,TGTGCCAGCAGCCAAAATAATTCACCCCTCCACTTT
TRBV12-5,few,TRBD1,TRBJ1-1,CASGLQGAATEAFF,TGTGCTAGTGGTTTGCAGGGGGCGGCCACTGAAGCTTTCTTT